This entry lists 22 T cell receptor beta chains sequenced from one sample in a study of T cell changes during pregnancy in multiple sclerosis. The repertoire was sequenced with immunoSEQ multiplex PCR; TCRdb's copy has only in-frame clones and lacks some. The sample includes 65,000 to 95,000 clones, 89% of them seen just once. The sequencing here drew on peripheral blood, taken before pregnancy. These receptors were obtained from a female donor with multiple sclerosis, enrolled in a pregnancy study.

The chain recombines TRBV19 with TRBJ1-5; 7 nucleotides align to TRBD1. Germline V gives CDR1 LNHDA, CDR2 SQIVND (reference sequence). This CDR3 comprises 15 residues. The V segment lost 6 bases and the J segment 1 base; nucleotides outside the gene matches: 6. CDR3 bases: TGTGCCAGTAGATTACAGGGGAAAAGCAATCAGCCCCAGCATTTT. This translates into CASRLQGKSNQPQHF.

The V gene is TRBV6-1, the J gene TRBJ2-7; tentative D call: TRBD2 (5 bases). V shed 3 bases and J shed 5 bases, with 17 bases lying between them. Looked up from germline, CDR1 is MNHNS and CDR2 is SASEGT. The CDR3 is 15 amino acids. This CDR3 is CASSDHDPGFDEQYF. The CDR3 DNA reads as TGTGCCAGCAGTGATCATGACCCGGGGTTCGACGAGCAGTACTTC.

CDR3 protein: CASSQDRTGFSTDTQYF. The DNA of the CDR3 is TGCGCCAGCAGCCAAGACCGGACAGGGTTTAGCACAGATACGCAGTATTTT. The chain employs TRBV4-3 and TRBJ2-3; 8 bases are a match to TRBD1. Germline trimming cut 0 bases from V and 0 bases from J; bases unmatched to any gene: 5. The length of the CDR3 is 17 residues. Germline V gives CDR1 LGHNA, CDR2 YSLEER.

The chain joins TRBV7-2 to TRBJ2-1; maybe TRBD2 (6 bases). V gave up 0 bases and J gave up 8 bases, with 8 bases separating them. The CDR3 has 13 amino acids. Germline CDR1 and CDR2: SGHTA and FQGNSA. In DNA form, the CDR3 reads TGTGCCAGCAGCTTAGCGGCGGGATATGAGCAGTTCTTC. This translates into CASSLAAGYEQFF.

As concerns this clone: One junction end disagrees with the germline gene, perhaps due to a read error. The CDR3 here is CASSPGTGGENEQFF. CDR3 coding DNA: TGTGCTAGCAGCCCCGGGACAGGGGGGGAAAATGAGCAGTTCTTC. V is TRBV7-7 and J is TRBJ2-1; TRBD1 aligns across 11 bases. Germline V gene sequence: CDR1 SSHAT, CDR2 FNYEAQ (reference sequence). CDR3 length: 15 amino acids.

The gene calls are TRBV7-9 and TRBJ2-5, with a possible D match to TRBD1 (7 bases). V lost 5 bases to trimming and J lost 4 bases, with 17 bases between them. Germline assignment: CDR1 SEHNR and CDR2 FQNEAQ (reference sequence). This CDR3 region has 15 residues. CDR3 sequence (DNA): TGTGCCAGCAGCCTCGCGGGACAGACAGGAGAGACCCAGTACTTC. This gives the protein CASSLAGQTGETQYF.

The CDR3 nucleotides are TGTGCCAGCAGCGTTATGCCCAGGGCGGCTGGCTACACCTTC. This translates into CASSVMPRAAGYTF. The chain couples TRBV9 to TRBJ1-2, with D possibly being TRBD1 (5 bases). In germline, CDR1 is SGDLS, CDR2 YYNGEE. There are 14 residues in the CDR3. V was trimmed by 2 bases and J by 7 bases, leaving 15 bases between them.

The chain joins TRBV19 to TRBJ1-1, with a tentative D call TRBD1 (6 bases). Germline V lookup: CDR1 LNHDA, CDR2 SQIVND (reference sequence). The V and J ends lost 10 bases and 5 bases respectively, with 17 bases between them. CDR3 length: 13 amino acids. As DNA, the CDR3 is TGTGCCACGGGGGGCGTCAAGGGAACTGAAGCTTTCTTT. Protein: CATGGVKGTEAFF.

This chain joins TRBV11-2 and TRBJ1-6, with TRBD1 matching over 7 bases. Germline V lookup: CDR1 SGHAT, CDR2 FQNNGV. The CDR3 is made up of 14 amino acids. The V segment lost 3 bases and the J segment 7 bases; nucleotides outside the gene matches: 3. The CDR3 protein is CASSFQGGNSPLHF. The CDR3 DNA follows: TGTGCCAGCAGCTTTCAGGGGGGAAATTCACCCCTCCACTTT.

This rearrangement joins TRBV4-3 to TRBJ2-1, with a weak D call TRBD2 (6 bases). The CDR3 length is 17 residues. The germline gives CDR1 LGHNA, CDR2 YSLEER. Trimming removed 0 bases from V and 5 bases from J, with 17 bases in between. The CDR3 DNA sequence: TGCGCCAGCAGCCAAGATATCGTTGCTAGGGAGGACAATGAGCAGTTCTTC. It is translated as CASSQDIVAREDNEQFF.

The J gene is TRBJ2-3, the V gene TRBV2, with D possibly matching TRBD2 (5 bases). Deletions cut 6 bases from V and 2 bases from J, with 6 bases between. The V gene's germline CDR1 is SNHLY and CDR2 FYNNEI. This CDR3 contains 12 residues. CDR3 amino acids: CASRADTDTQYF. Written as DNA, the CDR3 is TGTGCCAGCAGAGCGGACACAGATACGCAGTATTTT.

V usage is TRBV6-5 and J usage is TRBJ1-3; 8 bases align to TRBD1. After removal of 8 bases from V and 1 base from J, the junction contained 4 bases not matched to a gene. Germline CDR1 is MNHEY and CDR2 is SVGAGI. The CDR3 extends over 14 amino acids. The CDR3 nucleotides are TGTGCCAGCTCCACAGGGGGTTCTGGAAACACCATATATTTT. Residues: CASSTGGSGNTIYF.

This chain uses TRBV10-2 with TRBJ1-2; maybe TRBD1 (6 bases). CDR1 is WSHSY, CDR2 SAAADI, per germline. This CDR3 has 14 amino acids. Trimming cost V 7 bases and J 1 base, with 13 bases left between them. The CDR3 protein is CASMEDRNNYGYTF. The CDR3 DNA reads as TGCGCCAGCATGGAAGACAGGAATAACTATGGCTACACCTTC.

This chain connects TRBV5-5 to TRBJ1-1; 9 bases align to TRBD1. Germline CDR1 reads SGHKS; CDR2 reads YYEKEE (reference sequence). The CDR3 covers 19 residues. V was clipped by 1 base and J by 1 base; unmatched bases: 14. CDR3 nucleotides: TGTGCCAGCAGCTTGAGGTCTGGGACAGGGAGGCGAAGGAACACTGAAGCTTTCTTT. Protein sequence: CASSLRSGTGRRRNTEAFF. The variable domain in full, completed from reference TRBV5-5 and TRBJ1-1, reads DAGVTQSPTHLIKTRGQQVTLRCSPISGHKSVSWYQQVLGQGPQFIFQYYEKEERGRGNFPDRFSARQFPNYSSELNVNALLLGDSALYLCASSLRSGTGRRRNTEAFFGQGTRLTVV.

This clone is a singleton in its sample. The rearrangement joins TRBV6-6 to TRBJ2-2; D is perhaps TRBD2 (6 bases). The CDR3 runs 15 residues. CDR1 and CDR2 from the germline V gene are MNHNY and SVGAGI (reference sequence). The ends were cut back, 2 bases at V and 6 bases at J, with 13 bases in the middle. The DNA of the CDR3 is TGTGCCAGCAGTTACCGGGAGTGGGGGGCCGGGGAGCTGTTTTTT. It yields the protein CASSYREWGAGELFF.

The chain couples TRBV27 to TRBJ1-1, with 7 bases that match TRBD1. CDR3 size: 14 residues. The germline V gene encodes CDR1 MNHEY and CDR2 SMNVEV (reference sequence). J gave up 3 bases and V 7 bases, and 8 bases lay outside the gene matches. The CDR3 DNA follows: TGTGCCAGCATCGCCCGGGACAGCTACACTGAAGCTTTCTTT. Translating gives CASIARDSYTEAFF.

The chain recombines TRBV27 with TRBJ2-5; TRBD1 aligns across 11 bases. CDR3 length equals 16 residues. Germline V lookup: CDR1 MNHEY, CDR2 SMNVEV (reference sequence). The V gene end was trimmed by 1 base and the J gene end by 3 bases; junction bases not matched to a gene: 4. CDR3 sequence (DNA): TGTGCCAGCAGTTTATTGGGACAGGGGGTAGAAGAGACCCAGTACTTC. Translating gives CASSLLGQGVEETQYF.

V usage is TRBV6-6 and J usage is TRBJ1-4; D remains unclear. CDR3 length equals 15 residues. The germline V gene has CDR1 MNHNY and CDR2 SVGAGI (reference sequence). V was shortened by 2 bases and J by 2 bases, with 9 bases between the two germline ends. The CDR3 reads CASSYGGDTNEKLFF. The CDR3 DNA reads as TGTGCCAGCAGTTACGGCGGAGACACTAATGAAAAACTGTTTTTT.

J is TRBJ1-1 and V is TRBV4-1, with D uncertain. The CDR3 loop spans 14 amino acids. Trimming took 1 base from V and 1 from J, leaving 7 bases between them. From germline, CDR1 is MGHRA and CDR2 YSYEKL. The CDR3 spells CASSQVWANTEAFF. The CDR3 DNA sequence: TGCGCCAGCAGCCAAGTTTGGGCGAACACTGAAGCTTTCTTT.

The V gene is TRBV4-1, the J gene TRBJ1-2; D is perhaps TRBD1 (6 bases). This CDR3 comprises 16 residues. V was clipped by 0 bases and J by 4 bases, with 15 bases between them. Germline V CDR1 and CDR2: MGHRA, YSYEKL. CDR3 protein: CASSQEREGGAYGYTF. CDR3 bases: TGCGCCAGCAGCCAAGAGCGGGAGGGGGGGGCCTATGGCTACACCTTC.

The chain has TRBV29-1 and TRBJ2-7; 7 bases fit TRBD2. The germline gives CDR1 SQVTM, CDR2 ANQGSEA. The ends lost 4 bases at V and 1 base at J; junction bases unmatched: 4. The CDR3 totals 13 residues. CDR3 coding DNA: TGCAGCGTTGTCGGGAGGTTTTCCTACGAGCAGTACTTC. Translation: CSVVGRFSYEQYF.

The CDR3 protein is CASSPGTEVYEQYF. The CDR3 nucleotides are TGTGCCAGCAGCCCCGGGACAGAAGTCTACGAGCAGTACTTC. The V call is TRBV7-9, the J call TRBJ2-7, with 7 bases matching TRBD1. V gave up 5 bases and J gave up 3 bases; unmatched junction bases: 7. Germline values: CDR1 SEHNR, CDR2 FQNEAQ (reference sequence). CDR3 length equals 14 residues.